This entry concerns a single T cell receptor (beta chain). The data stem from a study of blood T cell repertoires in COVID-19. How the authors handled the data: Reference gene primer amplification gave estimated nucleated cell counts. Here immunoSEQ multiplex PCR was the method, and the copy in TCRdb shows in-frame clones only, minus some. That table furnishes V, J and clone size, whereas the DNA furnished D and trimming. The profile covers fewer than 300,000 clones, with 80% to 95% appearing a single time and roughly 1.1% taken by the ten largest. Trimming shortened V by 7 bases and J by 5 bases, and 15 bases separated the two germline ends. Germline V gene sequence: CDR1 MDHEN, CDR2 SYDVKM. The CDR3 has 14 amino acids.

The chain joins TRBV28 to TRBJ1-5, with D perhaps matching TRBD1 (6 bases). The sequence derives from a woman aged 30 to 39 who had recovered from COVID-19. What was sequenced was PBMCs or T cells enriched from blood (not recorded which). CDR3 residues: CASKGGTGYQPQHF. In nucleotides, the CDR3 is TGTGCCAGCAAAGGGGGAACGGGGTATCAGCCCCAGCATTTT. Combining the CDR3 with reference TRBV28 and TRBJ1-5 gives the whole variable domain DVKVTQSSRYLVKRTGEKVFLECVQDMDHENMFWYRQDPGLGLRLIYFSYDVKMKEKGDIPEGYSVSREKKERFSLILESASTNQTSMYLCASKGGTGYQPQHFGDGTRLSIL.